Below, 20 T cell receptor beta chains from the same sample are listed, as sequenced in a study of blood T cell repertoires in COVID-19. Sequenced by immunoSEQ multiplex PCR; TCRdb stores in-frame clones only, minus some. Of over 150,000 clones listed, around 90% are singletons. The sample was peripheral blood. The receptors were gathered from a man in his forties or fifties with acute or convalescent COVID-19.

V gene TRBV12-3 or TRBV12-4 combines with J gene TRBJ2-1; TRBD2 might be the D (5 bases). This CDR3 is built from 13 residues. V was trimmed by 3 bases and J by 5 bases, leaving 8 bases between them. CDR3: CASSFFGDNEQFF. In nucleotides, the CDR3 is TGTGCCAGCAGTTTCTTCGGGGACAATGAGCAGTTCTTC.

The genes are TRBV30 and TRBJ2-1; D gene uncertain. The germline CDR1 and CDR2 sequences are GTSNPN and SVGIG (reference sequence). CDR3 length: 11 amino acids. Trimming shortened V by 2 bases and J by 10 bases, and 9 bases separated the two germline ends. The DNA of the CDR3 is TGTGCCTGGAGTTGGAGTACCGAGCAGTTCTTC. Translating it yields CAWSWSTEQFF.

The gene calls are TRBV28 and TRBJ1-5; D unresolved. This CDR3 comprises 12 residues. CDR1 and CDR2 from the germline V gene are MDHEN and SYDVKM. Between the trimmed V and J ends, which lost 3 bases and 7 bases, there was a span of 7 bases. The CDR3 DNA is TGTGCCAGCAGTTTGCAGTGGCAGCCCCAGCATTTT. Translating gives CASSLQWQPQHF. The variable domain in full, with the rest retrieved from reference TRBV28 and TRBJ1-5, is DVKVTQSSRYLVKRTGEKVFLECVQDMDHENMFWYRQDPGLGLRLIYFSYDVKMKEKGDIPEGYSVSREKKERFSLILESASTNQTSMYLCASSLQWQPQHFGDGTRLSIL.

This rearrangement joins TRBV28 to TRBJ2-1; perhaps TRBD1 as D (6 bases). Per the germline V gene, CDR1 is MDHEN and CDR2 is SYDVKM. V was pared by 4 bases and J by 4 bases, with 20 bases between. The CDR3 loop spans 17 amino acids. The CDR3, as DNA: TGTGCCAGCAGTTCGCGTCGTGGTCAGGGGATATACAATGAGCAGTTCTTC. Translation gives CASSSRRGQGIYNEQFF.

The table lists this clone with a few counts. The chain carries TRBV2 and TRBJ1-3; D is perhaps TRBD1 (5 bases). The V end was cut by 9 bases, the J end by 2 bases, with 17 bases between. The germline V gene has CDR1 SNHLY and CDR2 FYNNEI. The CDR3 extends over 15 amino acids. The DNA for the CDR3 is TGTGCCAGTTTAGACCAGGGTTTCGCTGGAAACACCATATATTTT. The encoded protein is CASLDQGFAGNTIYF.

The chain combines TRBV11-2 with TRBJ2-3; D is ambiguous. The V end lost 1 base, the J end lost 5 bases, and 7 bases lay between the germline ends. CDR3 length: 13 amino acids. Germline CDR1 reads SGHAT; CDR2 reads FQNNGV. CDR3 coding DNA: TGTGCCAGCAGCTTAGTCGTCGGAGATACGCAGTATTTT. Translation gives CASSLVVGDTQYF.

The chain is built from TRBV4-2 and TRBJ2-3; D possibly corresponds to TRBD2 (5 bases). Deletions cut 0 bases from V and 4 bases from J, with 11 bases between. This CDR3 spans 15 amino acids. Germline-derived CDR1 and CDR2 are LGHNA and YNFKEQ. As DNA, the CDR3 is TGTGCCAGCAGCCAAGAACCCGGGATCGCAGATACGCAGTATTTT. Its protein is CASSQEPGIADTQYF.

The rearrangement uses TRBV7-9 and TRBJ1-5, with TRBD1 as a possible D gene (5 bases). The CDR3 totals 14 residues. Germline-derived CDR1 and CDR2 are SEHNR and FQNEAQ (reference sequence). The V end lost 3 bases, the J end lost 3 bases, and 9 bases lay between the germline ends. CDR3 nucleotide sequence: TGTGCCAGCAGCTTTCAGGGCTACAATCAGCCCCAGCATTTT. This translates into CASSFQGYNQPQHF. The full variable domain, with the rest looked up from reference TRBV7-9 and TRBJ1-5, is DTGVSQNPRHKITKRGQNVTFRCDPISEHNRLYWYRQTLGQGPEFLTYFQNEAQLEKSRLLSDRFSAERPKGSFSTLEIQRTEQGDSAMYLCASSFQGYNQPQHFGDGTRLSIL.

The rearrangement uses TRBV28 and TRBJ2-7, with 7 bases matching TRBD2. Per the germline V gene, CDR1 is MDHEN and CDR2 is SYDVKM. This CDR3 spans 14 amino acids. With V trimmed by 7 bases and J by 4 bases, 10 bases remained unmatched. The CDR3 sequence: CASITAGARYEQYF. CDR3 bases: TGTGCCAGCATTACCGCGGGAGCGAGATACGAGCAGTACTTC.

The CDR3 coding sequence is TGTGCCAGTAGTCCTAGGGGGGGCAGCGGCGAGCAGTACTTC. Translation gives CASSPRGGSGEQYF. The V call is TRBV19, the J call TRBJ2-7; D might be TRBD2 (7 bases). The CDR3 has 14 residues. Trimming stripped 5 bases from V and 6 bases from J, with 17 bases between. The germline CDR1 and CDR2 sequences are LNHDA and SQIVND (reference sequence).

This sequence joins TRBV7-3 and TRBJ1-5; no reliable D call. The V and J ends lost 5 bases and 7 bases respectively, with 12 bases between them. Germline V gene sequence: CDR1 SGHTA, CDR2 FQGTGA. The CDR3 covers 13 residues. CDR3 in DNA: TGTGCCAGCAGCCAAGACACGTCCCAGCCCCAGCATTTT. Translation gives CASSQDTSQPQHF.

The gene calls are TRBV4-3 and TRBJ2-1, with 11 nucleotides matching TRBD2. CDR1 is LGHNA, CDR2 YSLEER, per germline. Unmatched junction bases numbered 6, after V lost 3 bases and J lost 8 bases. The CDR3 has 15 residues. CDR3 coding DNA: TGCGCCAGCAGCCATTTTAGCGGGGGGGCCTATGAGCAGTTCTTC. This translates into CASSHFSGGAYEQFF.

The rearrangement uses TRBV18 and TRBJ1-5; D might be TRBD1 (6 bases). CDR3 length: 15 amino acids. CDR1 and CDR2 (germline): KGHSH, LQKENI. Trimming stripped 6 bases from V and 2 bases from J, with 14 bases between. CDR3 in amino acids: CASSQDRNRNQPQHF. Written as DNA, the CDR3 is TGTGCCAGCTCGCAAGACAGGAATCGCAATCAGCCCCAGCATTTT.

This chain connects TRBV6-2 or TRBV6-3 to TRBJ2-7, with 7 bases that match TRBD1. The CDR3 consists of 12 residues. Germline trimming cut 5 bases from V and 3 bases from J; bases unmatched to any gene: 1. CDR1 MNHEY and CDR2 SVGEGT come from the germline V gene. The CDR3 DNA follows: TGTGCCAGCAGTGGACAGGACTACGAGCAGTACGTC. As protein: CASSGQDYEQYV.

The chain carries TRBV9 and TRBJ2-5, with D tentatively TRBD1 (6 bases). The germline gives CDR1 SGDLS, CDR2 YYNGEE. Trimming took off 0 bases at V and 3 bases at J, with 12 bases between the two ends. The CDR3 length is 15 residues. As DNA, the CDR3 is TGTGCCAGCAGCGTAGTTGTGGGGGCCAAAGAGACCCAGTACTTC. As protein: CASSVVVGAKETQYF.

The chain carries TRBV5-1 and TRBJ2-7; 8 positions match TRBD2. CDR1 and CDR2 (germline): SGHRS, YFSETQ. CDR3 size: 15 residues. V lost 1 base, J lost 4 bases, and 7 bases stayed unmatched. For the CDR3, the DNA is TGCGCCAGCAGCTTGACTCCGGGAGGGCCTTACGAGCAGTACTTC. Amino acids: CASSLTPGGPYEQYF.

CDR3 bases: TGTGCCAGCAGTCAACTAGGGACTAGCGGGAACAATGAGCAGTTCTTC. Translating gives CASSQLGTSGNNEQFF. The chain recombines TRBV25-1 with TRBJ2-1, with 13 positions matching TRBD2. Germline trimming cut 5 bases from V and 5 bases from J; bases unmatched to any gene: 6. This CDR3 spans 16 amino acids. Per the germline V gene, CDR1 is MGHDK and CDR2 is SYGVNS. The full variable domain, rest sourced from reference TRBV25-1 and TRBJ2-1, is EADIYQTPRYLVIGTGKKITLECSQTMGHDKMYWYQQDPGMELHLIHYSYGVNSTEKGDLSSESTVSRIRTEHFPLTLESARPSHTSQYLCASSQLGTSGNNEQFFGPGTRLTVL.

The table lists this clone with a few counts. The J gene is TRBJ2-6, the V gene TRBV6-6; 9 nucleotides agree with TRBD1. V trimming: 6 bases; J trimming: 2 bases; junction bases outside the gene matches: 5. Germline V gene lookup returns CDR1 MNHNY and CDR2 SVGAGI (reference sequence). The CDR3 has 16 amino acids. The CDR3 DNA reads as TGTGCCAGCAGGTTGACAGGGGGTGCTGGGGCCAACGTCCTGACTTTC. Protein product: CASRLTGGAGANVLTF.

The J gene is TRBJ2-7, the V gene TRBV30; TRBD1 aligns across 11 bases. This CDR3 has 14 residues. Germline CDR1 and CDR2: GTSNPN and SVGIG (reference sequence). Trimming took 3 bases from V and 6 from J; bases not matched to a gene: 7. CDR3 sequence: CAWRGTGGTSEQYV. The CDR3 DNA reads as TGTGCCTGGAGGGGGACAGGGGGTACGAGCGAGCAGTACGTC.

The chain carries TRBV7-9 and TRBJ2-3; D is perhaps TRBD1 (5 bases). The CDR3 extends over 14 amino acids. Germline CDR1 and CDR2: SEHNR and FQNEAQ (reference sequence). V was clipped by 5 bases and J by 2 bases, with 11 bases between them. CDR3 loop: CASSRDRITDTQYF. The CDR3 DNA reads as TGTGCCAGCAGCCGCGACAGAATCACAGATACGCAGTATTTT.